The 22 T cell receptor beta chains below all came from one sample that was sequenced in a study of siplizumab effects on memory and regulatory T cells. The data were produced by immunoSEQ multiplex PCR, yet TCRdb's version contains in-frame clones alone and is incomplete. Among 80,000 to 130,000 clones listed, around 90% were seen once. Sequencing was carried out using Tregs sorted from blood. All receptors come from a human donor in good health.

The V and J genes are TRBV2 and TRBJ2-3, with TRBD2 matching 9 bases. J gave up 4 bases and V 1 base, and 6 bases lay outside the gene matches. The CDR3 contains 16 residues. Germline loops: CDR1 SNHLY, CDR2 FYNNEI. CDR3 amino acids: CASSEVGSGSADTQYF. The CDR3 DNA sequence: TGTGCCAGCAGTGAAGTGGGTAGCGGGAGCGCAGATACGCAGTATTTT.

V gene TRBV2 combines with J gene TRBJ2-5, with D perhaps matching TRBD1 (6 bases). V was shortened by 6 bases and J by 2 bases, with 13 bases between the two germline ends. Germline-derived CDR1 and CDR2 are SNHLY and FYNNEI. The CDR3 covers 14 residues. Here the CDR3 reads CASRLNGQQETQYF. CDR3 coding DNA: TGTGCCAGCAGGCTCAACGGACAGCAAGAGACCCAGTACTTC.

V is TRBV5-6 and J is TRBJ2-2; D is perhaps TRBD2 (5 bases). CDR1 and CDR2 (germline): SGHDT, YYEEEE. V lost 1 base and J lost 8, with 15 bases in between. This CDR3 has 15 residues. The CDR3 DNA reads TGTGCCAGCAGCTTGAAACTAGGCCAGTCGGGGGAGCTGTTTTTT. It is translated as CASSLKLGQSGELFF.

The gene calls are TRBV5-1 and TRBJ2-5, with TRBD2 as a possible D gene (5 bases). The CDR3 is 16 residues long. The ends were cut back, 7 bases at V and 1 base at J, with 20 bases in the middle. Per germline, CDR1 SGHRS and CDR2 YFSETQ. CDR3 protein: CASVSRANSGQETQYF. Here the CDR3 DNA reads TGCGCCAGCGTTTCGAGGGCTAACTCGGGCCAAGAGACCCAGTACTTC.

This clone was seen just once. The genes are TRBV7-9 and TRBJ2-3; TRBD2 aligns across 7 bases. The ends lost 7 bases at V and 1 base at J; junction bases unmatched: 8. This CDR3 is built from 15 residues. From germline, CDR1 is SEHNR and CDR2 FQNEAQ (reference sequence). The CDR3 nucleotides are TGTGCCAGCACAACCTTGGGGGGGGGCACAGATACGCAGTATTTT. This translates into CASTTLGGGTDTQYF.

With regard to this clone: One junction end disagrees with the germline gene, perhaps due to a read error. The V gene is TRBV5-1, the J gene TRBJ2-7, with TRBD2 matching 7 bases. CDR3 length equals 14 residues. Germline V gene lookup returns CDR1 SGHRS and CDR2 YFSETQ. CDR3 sequence reads: CASSASGSSHEQYF. In nucleotides, the CDR3 is TGCGCCAGCAGTGCTAGCGGATCCTCCCACGAGCAGTACTTC.

V usage is TRBV6-1 and J usage is TRBJ1-2; the D is unclear. The germline V gene has CDR1 MNHNS and CDR2 SASEGT. Trimming took off 6 bases at V and 7 bases at J, with 9 bases between the two ends. The CDR3 is 11 residues long. This chain's CDR3 is CASSGNLGYTF. The CDR3 DNA is TGTGCCAGCAGCGGTAATCTTGGCTACACCTTC.

This clone has just one count. A junction boundary mismatches the germline segment, possibly from a read error. The chain carries TRBV7-7 and TRBJ1-3; D may be TRBD1 (6 bases). This CDR3 is built from 16 residues. The germline V gene has CDR1 SSHAT and CDR2 FNYEAQ (reference sequence). The CDR3 nucleotides read TGTGCTAGCATTCACAGGGACCCCGTCTCTGGAAACACCATATATTTT. Its translation is CASIHRDPVSGNTIYF.

The chain joins TRBV10-3 to TRBJ2-7; the D is unclear. Germline-derived CDR1 and CDR2 are ENHRY and SYGVKD. The ends were cut back, 6 bases at V and 3 bases at J, with 9 bases in the middle. This CDR3 spans 12 amino acids. The CDR3 sequence is CAIRGQNYEQYF. The CDR3 DNA is TGTGCCATCAGAGGCCAGAACTACGAGCAGTACTTC.

CDR3 coding DNA: TGTGCCAGCAGTTTCCTAGCGGGAGGGAGTTCCTACGAGCAGTACTTC. This encodes CASSFLAGGSSYEQYF. The chain employs TRBV27 and TRBJ2-7, with 12 bases identical to TRBD2. With 3 bases clipped from V and 1 base from J, the junction kept 4 bases outside the gene matches. The CDR3 is 16 amino acids. In germline, CDR1 is MNHEY, CDR2 SMNVEV (reference sequence).

The V and J genes are TRBV11-3 and TRBJ2-3; D is unresolved. V was clipped by 5 bases and J by 3 bases, with 3 bases between them. This CDR3 spans 11 amino acids. Germline lookup yields CDR1 SGHNT and CDR2 YENEEA. The CDR3 loop reads CASSLTDTQYF. In DNA, the CDR3 is TGTGCCAGCAGCCTTACAGATACGCAGTATTTT. The full variable domain, its missing parts supplied by reference TRBV11-3 and TRBJ2-3, is EAGVVQSPRYKIIEKKQPVAFWCNPISGHNTLYWYLQNLGQGPELLIRYENEEAVDDSQLPKDRFSAERLKGVDSTLKIQPAELGDSAVYLCASSLTDTQYFGPGTRLTVL.

The chain combines TRBV10-3 with TRBJ2-1, with D perhaps matching TRBD1 or TRBD2 (5 bases each). This CDR3 region has 16 residues. Germline values: CDR1 ENHRY, CDR2 SYGVKD. V was cut by 2 bases and J by 5 bases, with 16 bases left in between. For the CDR3, the DNA is TGTGCCATCAGTGAGCCATCCCGGGACGGTAACAATGAGCAGTTCTTC. This codes for CAISEPSRDGNNEQFF.

This clone came up once. One end of the junction fails to match germline, which may point to a read error. CDR3 loop: CAGSRVTSFADTQYF. CDR3 sequence (DNA): TGCGCCGGCAGCCGAGTGACTAGTTTCGCAGATACGCAGTATTTT. The chain links TRBV4-1 to TRBJ2-3; a possible D gene is TRBD2 (6 bases). The CDR3 covers 15 residues. CDR1 is MGHRA, CDR2 YSYEKL, per germline.

The chain employs TRBV29-1 and TRBJ1-1; the D gene is possibly TRBD1 (5 bases). The V gene lost 3 bases and the J gene lost 4 bases, with 15 bases spanning the gap. CDR1 is SQVTM and CDR2 is ANQGSEA in the germline V gene. The length of the CDR3 is 14 residues. The chain's CDR3 is CSVDPAGLGTEAFF. Written as DNA, the CDR3 is TGCAGCGTTGATCCGGCAGGGTTGGGCACTGAAGCTTTCTTT.

The V call is TRBV10-1, the J call TRBJ2-7; no clear D. Germline loops: CDR1 WNHNN, CDR2 SYGVQD (reference sequence). V was pared by 6 bases and J by 2 bases, with 14 bases between. The CDR3 spans 14 residues. CDR3 DNA: TGCGCCAGCAGCCTCAGACTCACACCCTACGAGCAGTACTTC. Amino acid sequence: CASSLRLTPYEQYF.

The V and J genes are TRBV19 and TRBJ2-1; D is unresolved. Trimming cost V 3 bases and J 5 bases, with 8 bases left between them. The length of the CDR3 is 13 residues. Germline loops: CDR1 LNHDA, CDR2 SQIVND (reference sequence). The CDR3 DNA sequence: TGTGCCAGTAGTATCGGGCAGAACAATGAGCAGTTCTTC. Translation gives CASSIGQNNEQFF.

The chain combines TRBV5-4 with TRBJ2-2; 8 bases agree with TRBD2. Looked up from germline, CDR1 is SGHNT and CDR2 is YYREEE (reference sequence). The V and J ends lost 2 bases and 8 bases, in that order; junction bases with no gene match: 5. The CDR3 runs 14 residues. CDR3 DNA sequence: TGTGCCAGCAGCTTAGCGGGAGTACCGGGGGAGCTGTTTTTT. Translating it yields CASSLAGVPGELFF.

This chain uses TRBV18 with TRBJ2-2; D tentatively fits TRBD1 or TRBD2 (5 bases each). Germline V gene sequence: CDR1 KGHSH, CDR2 LQKENI. V lost 3 bases and J 6 bases, leaving 8 bases between the germline ends. This CDR3 is built from 13 residues. The DNA for the CDR3 is TGTGCCAGCTCACCGCTGGGGGCCGGGGAGCTGTTTTTT. Protein product: CASSPLGAGELFF.

CDR3: CASSPTSIPSTDTQYF. CDR3 coding DNA: TGTGCCAGCTCACCCACCAGTATCCCTAGCACAGATACGCAGTATTTT. The J gene is TRBJ2-3, the V gene TRBV18; no clear D gene. The CDR3 loop spans 16 amino acids. Trimming pared 3 bases from V and 0 bases from J, leaving 13 bases between. The germline V gene has CDR1 KGHSH and CDR2 LQKENI. Looking up the rest from reference TRBV18 and TRBJ2-3 gives the full variable domain: NAGVMQNPRHLVRRRGQEARLRCSPMKGHSHVYWYRQLPEEGLKFMVYLQKENIIDESGMPKERFSAEFPKEGPSILRIQQVVRGDSAAYFCASSPTSIPSTDTQYFGPGTRLTVL.

This clone was detected once. In DNA, the CDR3 is TGTGCCAGCAGCTTACTGGCAGGGTCCTACGAGCAGTACTTC. Its protein is CASSLLAGSYEQYF. This chain uses TRBV11-2 with TRBJ2-7, with D possibly being TRBD1 (5 bases). Deletions cut 2 bases from V and 1 base from J, with 9 bases between. The CDR3 is 14 amino acids. Germline-derived CDR1 and CDR2 are SGHAT and FQNNGV.

The chain uses TRBV4-1 and TRBJ2-2, with 8 bases identical to TRBD1. The J segment lost 1 base and the V segment lost 2 bases, leaving 3 bases of the junction unmatched. The length of the CDR3 is 16 residues. The germline V gene has CDR1 MGHRA and CDR2 YSYEKL. CDR3 DNA sequence: TGCGCCAGCAGCCAAACCGGGACAGGGAACACCGGGGAGCTGTTTTTT. Its protein is CASSQTGTGNTGELFF.

V usage is TRBV27 and J usage is TRBJ2-3, with 12 positions matching TRBD2. The germline CDR1 and CDR2 sequences are MNHEY and SMNVEV (reference sequence). Trimming took 5 bases from V and 4 from J; bases not matched to a gene: 7. The CDR3 consists of 16 residues. In DNA, the CDR3 is TGTGCCAGCAGTCCTAGACTAGCGGGAGTGGCAGATACGCAGTATTTT. As protein: CASSPRLAGVADTQYF.